These 17 T cell receptor beta chains originate from one sample sequenced in a study of T-cell reconstitution after alpha-beta-depleted transplantation in children (dated by TCRdb to between 2015 and 2016). The library relied on PCR. The sequencer listed for this sample is Illumina HiSeq 2500. TCR libraries were prepared with molecular barcoding, using unique molecular identifiers to normalize TCRbeta repertoire quantification. TCRdb passed the public sequencing reads through fastp at Q25 and MiXCR, retaining productive beta sequences. All rows with the same CDR3 protein become a single entry with the most common DNA and genes. This sample comprises around 680,000 distinct CDR3 sequences, 16% of them detected only once. The ten largest clones add up to 0.9% to 1.2% of the sample. The sample was PBMCs from the stem cell graft donor, taken from the stem cell graft. These receptors originate from a human donor who donated a stem cell graft to a child with acute myeloid leukemia.

This clonotype was counted ten times or more. The chain uses TRBV5-1 and TRBJ1-1, with D perhaps TRBD1 (6 bases). CDR1 is SGHRS, CDR2 YFSETQ, per germline. Trimming left V 5 bases short and J 1 base short, with 12 bases between. The CDR3 runs 14 residues. The CDR3: CASRPSTGNTEAFF. CDR3 DNA sequence: TGCGCCAGCAGGCCTTCGACAGGGAACACTGAAGCTTTCTTT. The full variable domain, rest sourced from reference TRBV5-1 and TRBJ1-1, is KAGVTQTPRYLIKTRGQQVTLSCSPISGHRSVSWYQQTPGQGLQFLFEYFSETQRNKGNFPGRFSGRQFSNSRSEMNVSTLELGDSALYLCASRPSTGNTEAFFGQGTRLTVV.

This clonotype occurred many times. The chain combines TRBV7-2 with TRBJ2-4; D is possibly TRBD1 (6 bases). Germline CDR1 reads SGHTA; CDR2 reads FQGNSA. The CDR3 is made up of 13 amino acids. V gave up 5 bases and J gave up 7 bases, with 12 bases separating them. For the CDR3, the DNA is TGTGCCAGCAGCCCCGGGACACCGAACATTCAGTACTTC. Its translation: CASSPGTPNIQYF.

This clonotype was picked up a small number of times. The rearrangement links TRBV27 to TRBJ2-1; 10 nucleotides agree with TRBD2. The length of the CDR3 is 18 residues. Germline CDR1 MNHEY, CDR2 SMNVEV (reference sequence). V was pared by 3 bases and J by 2 bases, with 10 bases of the junction left unmatched. The chain's CDR3 is CASSFVSGGHGAYNEQFF. The CDR3, as DNA: TGTGCCAGCAGTTTTGTTAGCGGGGGGCACGGGGCCTACAATGAGCAGTTCTTC.

This clonotype was counted between two and nine times. This sequence joins TRBV12-3 or TRBV12-4 and TRBJ2-5; D may correspond to TRBD1 or TRBD2 (6 bases each). V was shortened by 5 bases and J by 4 bases, with 17 bases between the two germline ends. There are 15 residues in the CDR3. The CDR3 spells CASSPPGAGIETQYF. The CDR3 bases are TGTGCCAGCAGTCCGCCGGGGGCCGGCATAGAGACCCAGTACTTC.

V and J are TRBV28 and TRBJ2-1; tentatively, D is TRBD2 (5 bases). Trimming removed 5 bases from V and 6 bases from J, with 14 bases in between. The CDR3 is made up of 14 amino acids. Germline lookup yields CDR1 MDHEN and CDR2 SYDVKM. The CDR3 reads CASSPRGRSNEQFF. The CDR3 DNA reads TGTGCCAGCAGTCCCCGTGGGAGAAGCAATGAGCAGTTCTTC. Based on the CDR3 plus reference TRBV28 and TRBJ2-1, the full variable domain is DVKVTQSSRYLVKRTGEKVFLECVQDMDHENMFWYRQDPGLGLRLIYFSYDVKMKEKGDIPEGYSVSREKKERFSLILESASTNQTSMYLCASSPRGRSNEQFFGPGTRLTVL.

The V and J genes are TRBV5-6 and TRBJ2-7; 12 bases are a match to TRBD2. The V segment lost 4 bases and the J segment 4 bases; nucleotides outside the gene matches: 6. In germline, CDR1 is SGHDT, CDR2 YYEEEE. The CDR3 extends over 15 amino acids. CDR3 in amino acids: CASSPGLAGPYEQYV. CDR3 DNA sequence: TGTGCCAGCAGCCCGGGACTAGCGGGTCCTTACGAGCAGTACGTC.

The CDR3 reads CSARGGQTANYGYTF. DNA for the CDR3: TGCAGTGCTAGGGGGGGGCAGACTGCTAACTATGGCTACACCTTC. The chain joins TRBV20-1 to TRBJ1-2; TRBD1 is a possible D gene (6 bases). CDR1 DFQATT and CDR2 SNEGSKA come from the germline V gene (reference sequence). The CDR3 runs 15 residues. Deletions cut 3 bases from V and 0 bases from J, with 14 bases between.

There are a few counts of this clonotype. The DNA for the CDR3 is TGTGCCGCCCACCCTGGGATAGCGGGGGCCGAATCCTCTGGGGCCAACGTCCTGACTTTC. Residues: CAAHPGIAGAESSGANVLTF. The V and J genes are TRBV6-2 or TRBV6-3 and TRBJ2-6; 9 nucleotides align to TRBD2. Germline trimming cut 11 bases from V and 0 bases from J; bases unmatched to any gene: 20. The V gene's germline CDR1 is MNHEY and CDR2 SVGEGT. The CDR3 spans 20 residues.

This clonotype occurred many times. This chain links TRBV29-1 with TRBJ2-2; possibly TRBD1 for D (5 bases). The length of the CDR3 is 14 residues. CDR1 and CDR2 from the germline V gene are SQVTM and ANQGSEA. V was cut by 2 bases and J by 3 bases, with 10 bases left in between. In nucleotides, the CDR3 is TGCAGCGTTGAACGGACACCGTACACCGGGGAGCTGTTTTTT. Its translation: CSVERTPYTGELFF.

This clonotype was observed at least ten times. The DNA of the CDR3 is TGCAGCGTTGCAGGGATGGGGAACACTGAAGCTTTCTTT. It codes for CSVAGMGNTEAFF. V usage is TRBV29-1 and J usage is TRBJ1-1; D is possibly TRBD1 (5 bases). Trimming left V 4 bases short and J 1 base short, with 10 bases between. The V gene's germline CDR1 is SQVTM and CDR2 ANQGSEA. CDR3 size: 13 residues.

In this sample, this clonotype turned up a few times. The chain recombines TRBV28 with TRBJ1-5, with D unresolved. The V gene's germline CDR1 is MDHEN and CDR2 SYDVKM. The CDR3 loop spans 14 amino acids. V shed 5 bases and J shed 1 base, with 9 bases lying between them. CDR3 residues: CASSPPRSNQPQHF. For the CDR3, the DNA is TGTGCCAGCAGTCCCCCCCGAAGCAATCAGCCCCAGCATTTT.

This clonotype was recorded many times. The rearrangement uses TRBV4-3 and TRBJ2-2; possible D gene TRBD2, 5 bases. Trimming took off 1 base at V and 5 bases at J, with 17 bases between the two ends. Germline CDR1 and CDR2: LGHNA and YSLEER. The CDR3 runs 17 residues. This CDR3 is CASSQGRLLDVTGELFF. The CDR3 region has the DNA TGCGCCAGCAGCCAAGGGCGCCTACTAGACGTAACCGGGGAGCTGTTTTTT.

The chain combines TRBV12-3 or TRBV12-4 with TRBJ1-2; 8 positions match TRBD1. This CDR3 has 15 residues. The ends lost 0 bases at V and 1 base at J; junction bases unmatched: 1. CDR3 residues: CASSLATGGNYGYTF. CDR3 in DNA: TGTGCCAGCAGTTTAGCAACAGGGGGTAACTATGGCTACACCTTC.

This clonotype was counted at least ten times. This chain joins TRBV20-1 and TRBJ1-1, with 10 bases matching TRBD1. There are 14 residues in the CDR3. With V trimmed by 2 bases and J by 2 bases, 2 bases remained unmatched. Germline V CDR1 and CDR2: DFQATT, SNEGSKA (reference sequence). The CDR3 DNA sequence: TGCAGTGCTAGAAGGGACAGGGGCAACACTGAAGCTTTCTTT. Translated: CSARRDRGNTEAFF.

This clonotype was seen repeatedly, ten times or more. The chain uses TRBV20-1 and TRBJ2-3; 13 bases align to TRBD2. CDR3 size: 15 residues. Losses at the gene ends were 3 bases for V and 9 bases for J; bases not matched to a gene: 9. Germline-derived CDR1 and CDR2 are DFQATT and SNEGSKA (reference sequence). CDR3 DNA: TGCAGTGCTAGCCCTGGACTAGCGGGGGTGAGGACGCAGTATTTT. This encodes CSASPGLAGVRTQYF.

This clonotype was counted between two and nine times. V usage is TRBV28 and J usage is TRBJ1-5, with 9 bases matching TRBD1. The CDR3 is made up of 16 amino acids. V lost 5 bases and J lost 5; bases outside the gene matches: 10. Germline V gene lookup returns CDR1 MDHEN and CDR2 SYDVKM. The CDR3 nucleotides read TGTGCCAGCAGTCGTACCGGGACAGGGTTGGATCAGCCCCAGCATTTT. Its protein product is CASSRTGTGLDQPQHF.

Turning to this clonotype: A much larger clone lies a single base off, so this may be a read error. The chain links TRBV20-1 to TRBJ2-5; 7 bases map to TRBD1. The CDR3 is 13 amino acids. From germline, CDR1 is DFQATT and CDR2 SNEGSKA (reference sequence). CDR3 sequence: CSAWDRLQETEYF. The CDR3 DNA is TGCAGTGCTTGGGACAGACTGCAAGAGACCGAGTACTTC.